This TCR beta chain appears in the sequencing data of a study of long-term antiretroviral therapy in people with HIV. This CDR3 spans 14 amino acids. Trimming removed 3 bases at V and 4 bases at J, with 10 bases between. Germline values: CDR1 KGHSH, CDR2 LQKENI. Whole-study findings and limits: Once patients were on ART, diversity went higher but still fell short of transplant donor controls.

The authors ran the immunoSEQ assay, v3.0, at survey level. It was 40,000-50,000 T-cell genomes per sample that sequencing targeted. Assay: immunoSEQ multiplex PCR; the TCRdb copy retains only in-frame clones and omits some. The sample lists around 23,000 clones, 81% occurring once. Regarding this clone: Its antigen remains unknown.

This sequence originates from a young woman with HIV. Specimen: unsorted PBMCs, collected at the start of antiretroviral therapy, before treatment. The genes are TRBV18 and TRBJ1-5, with a tentative D call TRBD1 (6 bases). The CDR3 DNA follows: TGTGCCAGCTCACCGATACAGGGTAATCAGCCCCAGCATTTT. This translates into CASSPIQGNQPQHF. The complete variable domain, with remaining parts taken from reference TRBV18 and TRBJ1-5, reads NAGVMQNPRHLVRRRGQEARLRCSPMKGHSHVYWYRQLPEEGLKFMVYLQKENIIDESGMPKERFSAEFPKEGPSILRIQQVVRGDSAAYFCASSPIQGNQPQHFGDGTRLSIL.